This TCR beta chain was identified in a study of T-cell reconstitution after alpha-beta-depleted transplantation in children. Study outcomes and limitations: The main origin of T-cell counts and diversity one year after transplant was newly produced T cells. It was reported that alpha-beta T cells came from several hundred expanded graft clones (about two months after transplant). Some patients showed high day-60 TCRbeta diversity, which derived from surviving recipient T cells and thymic progenitors.

This clonotype was found many times. The antigen is unknown. The TCRbeta library was prepared with unique molecular identifiers. MiXCR was run by TCRdb on the PCR reads, yielding one entry per CDR3 protein. The sample has approximately 800,000 distinct CDR3 sequences; 16% are singletons. This clonotype was obtained from a male patient younger than 18 who had a stem cell transplant for acute lymphoblastic leukemia, so the T cells may come from the graft donor. The sequences come from PBMCs, mostly from graft donor cells, collected 360 days after TCRalphabeta/CD19-depleted stem cell transplant.

In DNA, the CDR3 is TGTGCCAGCAGTTACCTGACAGGGACCACATACGAGCAGTACTTC. Translated, it gives CASSYLTGTTYEQYF. This rearrangement joins TRBV6-5 to TRBJ2-7; TRBD1 matches 7 bases. The CDR3 length is 15 residues. From germline, CDR1 is MNHEY and CDR2 SVGAGI. J lost 4 bases, V lost 2 bases, and 8 bases had no gene match.